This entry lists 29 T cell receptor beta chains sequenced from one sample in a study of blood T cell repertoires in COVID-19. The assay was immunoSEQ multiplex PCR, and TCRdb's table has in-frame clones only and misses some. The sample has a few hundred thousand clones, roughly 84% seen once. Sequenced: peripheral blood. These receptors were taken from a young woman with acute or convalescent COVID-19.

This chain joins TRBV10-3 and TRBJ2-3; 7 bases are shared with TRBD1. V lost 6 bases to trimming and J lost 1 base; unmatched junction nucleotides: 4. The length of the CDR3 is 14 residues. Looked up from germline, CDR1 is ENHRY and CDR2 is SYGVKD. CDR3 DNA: TGTGCCATCAGGTTCGACAGGGGCACAGATACGCAGTATTTT. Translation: CAIRFDRGTDTQYF.

Written as DNA, the CDR3 is TGTGCCAGCAGCACGGTCGGGGACAGGGCGTACGAGCAGTACTTC. Translating gives CASSTVGDRAYEQYF. The chain combines TRBV21-1 with TRBJ2-7; the table's TRBD1 call for D was not verified on the DNA. TRBV21-1 is a recognized pseudogene. This CDR3 comprises 15 residues.

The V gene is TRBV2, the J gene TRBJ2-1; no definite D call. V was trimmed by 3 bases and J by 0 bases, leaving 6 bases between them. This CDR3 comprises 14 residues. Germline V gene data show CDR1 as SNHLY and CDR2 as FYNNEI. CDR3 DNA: TGTGCCAGCAGTGAGATAGTCTCCTACAATGAGCAGTTCTTC. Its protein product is CASSEIVSYNEQFF.

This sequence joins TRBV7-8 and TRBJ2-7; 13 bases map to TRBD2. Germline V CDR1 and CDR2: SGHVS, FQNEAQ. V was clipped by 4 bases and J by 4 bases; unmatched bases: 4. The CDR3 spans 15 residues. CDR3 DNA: TGTGCCAGCAGCTGGAAGACTAGCGGGAGGTACGAGCAGTACTTC. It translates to CASSWKTSGRYEQYF.

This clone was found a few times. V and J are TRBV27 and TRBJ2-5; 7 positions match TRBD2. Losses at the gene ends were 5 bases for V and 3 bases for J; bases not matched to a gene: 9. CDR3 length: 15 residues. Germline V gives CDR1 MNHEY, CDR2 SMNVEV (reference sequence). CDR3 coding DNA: TGTGCCAGCAGTGTCCTGACTAGCTCCAAAGAGACCCAGTACTTC. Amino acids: CASSVLTSSKETQYF.

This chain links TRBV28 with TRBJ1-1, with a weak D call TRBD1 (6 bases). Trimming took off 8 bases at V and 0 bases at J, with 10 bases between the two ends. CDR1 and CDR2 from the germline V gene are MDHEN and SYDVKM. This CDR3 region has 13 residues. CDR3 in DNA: TGTGCCAGCTGGGGGCGGATGAACACTGAAGCTTTCTTT. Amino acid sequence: CASWGRMNTEAFF.

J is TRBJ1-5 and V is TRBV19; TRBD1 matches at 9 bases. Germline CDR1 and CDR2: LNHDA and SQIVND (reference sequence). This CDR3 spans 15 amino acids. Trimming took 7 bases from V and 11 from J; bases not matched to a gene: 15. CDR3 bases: TGTGCCAGTACGGGGGGACAGGGACGAATCGGGTCCCAGCATTTT. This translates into CASTGGQGRIGSQHF.

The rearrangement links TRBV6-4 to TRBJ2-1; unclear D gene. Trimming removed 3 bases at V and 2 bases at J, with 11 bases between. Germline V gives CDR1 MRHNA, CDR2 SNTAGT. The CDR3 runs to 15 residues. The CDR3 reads CASSDGLGTYNEQFF. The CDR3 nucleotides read TGTGCCAGCAGTGATGGGCTCGGAACCTACAATGAGCAGTTCTTC.

CDR3 in amino acids: CASSFGQGGGNTIYF. In nucleotides, the CDR3 is TGTGCCAGCAGTTTTGGGCAGGGCGGTGGAAACACCATATATTTT. V and J are TRBV28 and TRBJ1-3; perhaps TRBD1 as D (5 bases). Trimming took 3 bases from V and 3 from J, leaving 12 bases between them. Germline V gives CDR1 MDHEN, CDR2 SYDVKM. The CDR3 runs to 15 residues.

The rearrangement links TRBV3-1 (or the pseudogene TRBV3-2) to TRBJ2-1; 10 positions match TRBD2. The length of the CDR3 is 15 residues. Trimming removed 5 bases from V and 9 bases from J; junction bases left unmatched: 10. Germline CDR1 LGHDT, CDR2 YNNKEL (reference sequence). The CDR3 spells CASSKAGTSEGEQFF. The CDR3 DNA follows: TGTGCCAGCAGCAAAGCCGGGACTAGCGAGGGTGAGCAGTTCTTC.

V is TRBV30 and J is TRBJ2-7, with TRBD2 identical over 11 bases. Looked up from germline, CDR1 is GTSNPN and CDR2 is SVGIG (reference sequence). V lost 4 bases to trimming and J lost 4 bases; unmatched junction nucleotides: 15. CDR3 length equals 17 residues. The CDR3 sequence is CAWTGTKIAGGGYEQYF. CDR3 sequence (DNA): TGTGCCTGGACGGGAACGAAAATAGCGGGAGGGGGGTACGAGCAGTACTTC.

The DNA of the CDR3 is TGTGCCAGCACTACAGAGAAACCTTATAATTCACCCCTCCACTTT. This codes for CASTTEKPYNSPLHF. The V call is TRBV6-5, the J call TRBJ1-6; D unresolved. Germline assignment: CDR1 MNHEY and CDR2 SVGAGI. The CDR3 is 15 amino acids. V lost 7 bases and J 4 bases, leaving 14 bases between the germline ends.

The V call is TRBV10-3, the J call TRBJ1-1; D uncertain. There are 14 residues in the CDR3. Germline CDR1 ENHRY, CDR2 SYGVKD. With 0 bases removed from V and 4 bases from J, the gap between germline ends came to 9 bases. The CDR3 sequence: CAISESSVRTEAFF. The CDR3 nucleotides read TGTGCCATCAGTGAGTCTAGTGTCCGCACTGAAGCTTTCTTT.

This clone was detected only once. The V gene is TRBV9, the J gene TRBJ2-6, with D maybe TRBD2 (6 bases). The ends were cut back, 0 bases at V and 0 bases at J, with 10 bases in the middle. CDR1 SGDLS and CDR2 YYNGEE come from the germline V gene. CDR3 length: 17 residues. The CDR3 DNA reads TGTGCCAGCAGCGTAGGGGCGGGGATCTCTGGGGCCAACGTCCTGACTTTC. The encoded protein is CASSVGAGISGANVLTF.

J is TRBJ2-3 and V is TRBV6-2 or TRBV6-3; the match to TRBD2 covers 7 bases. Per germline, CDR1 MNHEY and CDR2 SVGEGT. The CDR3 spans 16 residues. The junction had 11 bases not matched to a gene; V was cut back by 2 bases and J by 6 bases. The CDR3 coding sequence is TGTGCCAGCAGTTACCCAGGACTAGTATATAAGGATACGCAGTATTTT. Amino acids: CASSYPGLVYKDTQYF.

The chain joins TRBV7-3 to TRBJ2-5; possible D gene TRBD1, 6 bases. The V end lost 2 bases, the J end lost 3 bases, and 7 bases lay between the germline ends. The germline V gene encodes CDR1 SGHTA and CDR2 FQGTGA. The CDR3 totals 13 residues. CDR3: CASSLWTEETQYF. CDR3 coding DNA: TGTGCCAGCAGCTTATGGACAGAAGAGACCCAGTACTTC.

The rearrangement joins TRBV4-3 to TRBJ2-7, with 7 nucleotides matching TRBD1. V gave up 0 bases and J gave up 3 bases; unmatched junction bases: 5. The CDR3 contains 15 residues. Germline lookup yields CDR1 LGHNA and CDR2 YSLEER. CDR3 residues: CASSQDRSGGYEQYF. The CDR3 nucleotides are TGCGCCAGCAGCCAAGATAGGTCAGGGGGCTACGAGCAGTACTTC.

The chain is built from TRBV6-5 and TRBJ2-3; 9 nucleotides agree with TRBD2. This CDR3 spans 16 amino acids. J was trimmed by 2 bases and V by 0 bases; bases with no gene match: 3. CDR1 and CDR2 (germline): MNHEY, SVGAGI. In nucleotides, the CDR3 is TGTGCCAGCAGTTACTCGGGACTAGCAGCCACAGATACGCAGTATTTT. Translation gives CASSYSGLAATDTQYF.

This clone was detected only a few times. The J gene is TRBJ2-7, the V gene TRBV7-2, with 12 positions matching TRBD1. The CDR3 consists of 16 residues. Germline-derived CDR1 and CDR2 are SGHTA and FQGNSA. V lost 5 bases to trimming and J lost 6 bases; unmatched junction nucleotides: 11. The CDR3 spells CASSAGSPGQGAEQYF. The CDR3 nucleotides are TGTGCCAGCAGCGCGGGCAGTCCGGGACAGGGGGCCGAGCAGTACTTC. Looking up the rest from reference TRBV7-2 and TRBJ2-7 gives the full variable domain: GAGVSQSPSNKVTEKGKDVELRCDPISGHTALYWYRQSLGQGLEFLIYFQGNSAPDKSGLPSDRFSAERTGGSVSTLTIQRTQQEDSAVYLCASSAGSPGQGAEQYFGPGTRLTVT.

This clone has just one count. The CDR3 coding sequence is TGTGCCAGCAGTTTCGGAAGGGAAGGGGCCACAGATACGCAGTATTTT. This gives the protein CASSFGREGATDTQYF. The genes are TRBV28 and TRBJ2-3, with a possible D match to TRBD1 (5 bases). The CDR3 covers 16 residues. Germline-derived CDR1 and CDR2 are MDHEN and SYDVKM. Trimming cost V 3 bases and J 2 bases, with 15 bases left between them.

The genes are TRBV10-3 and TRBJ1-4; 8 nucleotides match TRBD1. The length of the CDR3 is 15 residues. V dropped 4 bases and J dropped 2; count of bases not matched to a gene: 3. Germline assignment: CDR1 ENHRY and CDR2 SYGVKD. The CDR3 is CAISGGQATNEKLFF. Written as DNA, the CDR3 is TGTGCCATCAGTGGGGGACAGGCCACTAATGAAAAACTGTTTTTT.

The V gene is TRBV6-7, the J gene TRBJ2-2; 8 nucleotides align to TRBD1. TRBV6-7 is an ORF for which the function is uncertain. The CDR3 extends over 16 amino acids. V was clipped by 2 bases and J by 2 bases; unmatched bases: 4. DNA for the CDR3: TGTGCCAGCAGTTACCCGGGACAGGCCAACACCGGGGAGCTGTTTTTT. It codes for CASSYPGQANTGELFF.

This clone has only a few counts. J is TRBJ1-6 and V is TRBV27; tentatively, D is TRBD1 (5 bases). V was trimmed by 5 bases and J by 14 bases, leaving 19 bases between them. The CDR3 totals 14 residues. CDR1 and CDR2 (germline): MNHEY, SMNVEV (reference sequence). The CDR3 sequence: CASSPDSGTSALHF. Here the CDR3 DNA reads TGTGCCAGCAGTCCAGATTCTGGGACTTCGGCCCTCCACTTT.

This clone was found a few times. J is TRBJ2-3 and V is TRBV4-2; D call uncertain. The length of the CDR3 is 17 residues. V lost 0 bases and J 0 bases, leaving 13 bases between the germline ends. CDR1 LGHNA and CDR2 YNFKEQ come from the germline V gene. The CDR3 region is CASSQDGTQVSTDTQYF. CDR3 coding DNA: TGTGCCAGCAGCCAAGATGGTACCCAGGTTAGCACAGATACGCAGTATTTT.

CDR3 bases: TGTGCCAGCAGTTCGGGACAGGGGGCATACGAGCAGTACTTC. It yields the protein CASSSGQGAYEQYF. J is TRBJ2-7 and V is TRBV6-6; 12 bases agree with TRBD1. This CDR3 comprises 14 residues. Germline V gene lookup returns CDR1 MNHNY and CDR2 SVGAGI (reference sequence). V shed 4 bases and J 4 bases; nucleotides not matched to a gene: 2.

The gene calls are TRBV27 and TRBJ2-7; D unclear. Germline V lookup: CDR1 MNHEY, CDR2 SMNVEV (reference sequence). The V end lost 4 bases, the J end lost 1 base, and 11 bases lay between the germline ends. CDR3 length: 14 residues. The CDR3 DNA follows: TGTGCCAGCAGTTCCCCGCCTAGATCCTACGAGCAGTACTTC. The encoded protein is CASSSPPRSYEQYF.

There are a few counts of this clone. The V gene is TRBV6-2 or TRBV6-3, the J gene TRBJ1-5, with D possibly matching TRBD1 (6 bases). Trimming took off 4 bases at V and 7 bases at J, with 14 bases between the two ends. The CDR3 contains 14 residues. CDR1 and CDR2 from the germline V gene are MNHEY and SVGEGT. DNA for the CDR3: TGTGCCAGCAGTTGGGTGGGGGCCGGGCAGCCCCAGCATTTT. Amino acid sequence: CASSWVGAGQPQHF.

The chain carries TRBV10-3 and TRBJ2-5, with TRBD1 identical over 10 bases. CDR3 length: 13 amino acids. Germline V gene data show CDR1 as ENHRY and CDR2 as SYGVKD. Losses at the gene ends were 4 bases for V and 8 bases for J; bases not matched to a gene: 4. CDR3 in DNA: TGTGCCATCAGTGGGGGGACAGGGGTTACCCAGTACTTC. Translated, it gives CAISGGTGVTQYF.

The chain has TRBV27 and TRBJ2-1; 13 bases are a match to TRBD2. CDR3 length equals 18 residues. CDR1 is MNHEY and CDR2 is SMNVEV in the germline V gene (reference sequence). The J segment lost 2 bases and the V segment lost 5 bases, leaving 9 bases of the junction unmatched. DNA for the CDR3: TGTGCCAGCAGTCCTTGGACTAGCGGGAGATATACCTACAATGAGCAGTTCTTC. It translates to CASSPWTSGRYTYNEQFF.